The next 28 T cell receptor beta chains were all read from a single sample in a study of blood T cell repertoires in COVID-19. This table comes from immunoSEQ multiplex PCR, and its TCRdb copy is limited to in-frame clones, with some not included. The table shows about 120,000 clones, with 88% occurring only once. Material: peripheral blood. All receptors come from a woman aged 50 to 65 with active or convalescent COVID-19.

The chain employs TRBV6-4 and TRBJ2-4; a possible D gene is TRBD1 (6 bases). From germline, CDR1 is MRHNA and CDR2 SNTAGT. The CDR3 extends over 18 amino acids. V lost 4 bases to trimming and J lost 0 bases, with 19 bases between them. DNA of the CDR3: TGTGCCAGCAGTGGATTCAGGGTGGACAGCCTAGCCAAAAACATTCAGTACTTC. Amino acid sequence: CASSGFRVDSLAKNIQYF.

J is TRBJ2-7 and V is TRBV29-1, with a possible D match to TRBD1 (7 bases). Germline V CDR1 and CDR2: SQVTM, ANQGSEA. There are 11 residues in the CDR3. The germline V and J ends were trimmed by 3 bases and 6 bases, with 9 bases remaining between them. The CDR3: CSVEQGGEQYF. CDR3 sequence (DNA): TGCAGCGTTGAGCAGGGGGGCGAGCAGTACTTC.

The chain carries TRBV27 and TRBJ2-5; TRBD2 matches 8 bases. The CDR3 sequence is 15 residues long. V lost 7 bases, J lost 2 bases, and 9 bases stayed unmatched. Germline CDR1 is MNHEY and CDR2 is SMNVEV (reference sequence). CDR3 sequence: CASKGTAGVQETQYF. The CDR3 bases are TGTGCCAGCAAAGGAACAGCGGGAGTACAAGAGACCCAGTACTTC.

This clone was seen only once. The chain joins TRBV29-1 to TRBJ2-1, with D maybe TRBD2 (6 bases). Germline V gene lookup returns CDR1 SQVTM and CDR2 ANQGSEA. With 6 bases removed from V and 6 bases from J, the gap between germline ends came to 18 bases. There are 14 residues in the CDR3. CDR3 nucleotides: TGCAGCGTCCGAAGGGGTAGCGGACTCAATGAGCAGTTCTTC. This translates into CSVRRGSGLNEQFF.

The V call is TRBV9, the J call TRBJ2-5; 10 bases line up with TRBD2. Germline V gives CDR1 SGDLS, CDR2 YYNGEE. The CDR3 has 20 amino acids. V gave up 0 bases and J gave up 5 bases; unmatched junction bases: 19. CDR3 in amino acids: CASSVGINLAGDPREETQYF. Written as DNA, the CDR3 is TGTGCCAGCAGCGTAGGCATAAATCTAGCGGGAGACCCCCGCGAGGAGACCCAGTACTTC.

The rearrangement uses TRBV28 and TRBJ2-2; 8 positions match TRBD1. V lost 11 bases to trimming and J lost 5 bases; unmatched junction nucleotides: 7. CDR1 is MDHEN and CDR2 is SYDVKM in the germline V gene. The CDR3 has 13 residues. CDR3 in amino acids: CAQQDRVTGELFF. The CDR3 region has the DNA TGTGCCCAGCAGGACAGGGTTACCGGGGAGCTGTTTTTT.

The chain uses TRBV27 and TRBJ2-3; TRBD1 might be the D (5 bases). The CDR3 totals 15 residues. The V end lost 5 bases, the J end lost 3 bases, and 15 bases lay between the germline ends. Germline V gene data show CDR1 as MNHEY and CDR2 as SMNVEV (reference sequence). The CDR3 spells CASSPSETVTDTQYF. The CDR3 DNA sequence: TGTGCCAGCAGTCCATCAGAGACAGTAACAGATACGCAGTATTTT.

This chain links TRBV30 with TRBJ2-7, with 13 bases matching TRBD2. Per the germline V gene, CDR1 is GTSNPN and CDR2 is SVGIG (reference sequence). J was trimmed by 6 bases and V by 3 bases; bases with no gene match: 2. The CDR3 length is 13 residues. Written as DNA, the CDR3 is TGTGCCTGGAGACTAGCGGGAGGGTCCGAGCAGTACTTC. It codes for CAWRLAGGSEQYF.

The chain has TRBV12-3 or TRBV12-4 and TRBJ1-2, with D uncertain. The CDR3 length is 13 residues. Between the trimmed V and J ends, which lost 8 bases and 7 bases, there was a span of 17 bases. This chain's CDR3 is CASGPGGRSGYTF. CDR3 DNA sequence: TGTGCCAGCGGACCGGGAGGGAGGAGTGGCTACACCTTC.

The rearrangement joins TRBV11-2 to TRBJ1-1; weak D call: TRBD1 (6 bases). Trimming shortened V by 5 bases and J by 1 base, and 17 bases separated the two germline ends. The CDR3 sequence is 16 residues long. Per the germline V gene, CDR1 is SGHAT and CDR2 is FQNNGV. The chain's CDR3 is CASSAGWLGGNTEAFF. As DNA, the CDR3 is TGTGCCAGCAGCGCCGGTTGGTTAGGGGGGAACACTGAAGCTTTCTTT.

The sample holds one count of this clone. The CDR3 here is CSVRQAGNQPQHF. CDR3 in DNA: TGCAGCGTTCGACAGGCGGGCAATCAGCCCCAGCATTTT. V and J are TRBV29-1 and TRBJ1-5; D is perhaps TRBD1 (6 bases). Germline V gives CDR1 SQVTM, CDR2 ANQGSEA. V gave up 5 bases and J gave up 2 bases, with 10 bases separating them. The CDR3 length is 13 residues.

This clone has a single count. The chain is built from TRBV6-4 and TRBJ2-7, with no clear D. CDR1 MRHNA and CDR2 SNTAGT come from the germline V gene. V lost 11 bases to trimming and J lost 3 bases, with 14 bases between them. CDR3 length equals 12 residues. The CDR3 sequence is CAGPIKNYEQYF. As DNA, the CDR3 is TGTGCCGGGCCCATTAAGAACTACGAGCAGTACTTC.

The V gene is TRBV24-1, the J gene TRBJ2-7; D is undetermined. V was pared by 3 bases and J by 4 bases, with 9 bases between. The CDR3 is 13 amino acids. The V gene's germline CDR1 is KGHDR and CDR2 SFDVKD. This chain's CDR3 is CATSDPLQYEQYF. The CDR3 DNA reads TGTGCCACCAGTGATCCGCTCCAGTACGAGCAGTACTTC.

The V and J genes are TRBV28 and TRBJ1-5; TRBD1 aligns across 10 bases. The CDR3 covers 14 residues. Trimming cost V 3 bases and J 6 bases; bases outside gene matches: 2. Germline-derived CDR1 and CDR2 are MDHEN and SYDVKM. The CDR3 DNA sequence: TGTGCCAGCAGTTTCGGGACAGGGGTTCAGCCCCAGCATTTT. Translating gives CASSFGTGVQPQHF. Full variable domain (missing parts from reference TRBV28 and TRBJ1-5): DVKVTQSSRYLVKRTGEKVFLECVQDMDHENMFWYRQDPGLGLRLIYFSYDVKMKEKGDIPEGYSVSREKKERFSLILESASTNQTSMYLCASSFGTGVQPQHFGDGTRLSIL.

This clone has only one observation. The chain employs TRBV20-1 and TRBJ2-4, with 8 bases matching TRBD1. The trim removed 3 bases at V and 6 bases at J, leaving 4 bases unmatched. Germline V lookup: CDR1 DFQATT, CDR2 SNEGSKA (reference sequence). The CDR3 length is 13 residues. As DNA, the CDR3 is TGCAGTGCTAGTGGACAGGGAGGAAACATTCAGTACTTC. This translates into CSASGQGGNIQYF.

CDR3 coding DNA: TGTGCCACACTCAACCGGGGACAGGGCCCTTCCGAGCAGTACTTC. It specifies CATLNRGQGPSEQYF. The chain links TRBV28 to TRBJ2-7; 9 bases are shared with TRBD1. The V segment lost 10 bases and the J segment 6 bases; nucleotides outside the gene matches: 16. Germline values: CDR1 MDHEN, CDR2 SYDVKM. The CDR3 extends over 15 amino acids.

The J gene is TRBJ2-7, the V gene TRBV29-1; TRBD1 agrees at 10 bases. Per the germline V gene, CDR1 is SQVTM and CDR2 is ANQGSEA. V shed 6 bases, J shed 5 bases, and the junction held 1 base outside the gene matches. The CDR3 is 11 residues long. CDR3 DNA: TGCAGCGTGGGGACAGGGGACGAGCAGTACTTC. It specifies CSVGTGDEQYF.

This clone was recorded once. The chain uses TRBV7-6 and TRBJ2-3, with TRBD2 matching over 10 bases. This CDR3 is 17 amino acids long. CDR1 is SGHVS and CDR2 is FNYEAQ in the germline V gene. The trim removed 6 bases at V and 3 bases at J, leaving 12 bases unmatched. CDR3 nucleotide sequence: TGTGCCAGCAGGGCCAGCGGGAGGGCCGATGGGACAGATACGCAGTATTTT. This codes for CASRASGRADGTDTQYF.

The chain links TRBV14 to TRBJ2-7; TRBD2 is a possible D gene (6 bases). Germline V gene lookup returns CDR1 SGHDN and CDR2 FVKESK. Trimming took 5 bases from V and 1 from J, leaving 15 bases between them. The length of the CDR3 is 15 residues. In nucleotides, the CDR3 is TGTGCCAGCAGCTGGTCCGGAGCGGGTTCCTACGAGCAGTACTTC. This gives the protein CASSWSGAGSYEQYF.

This clone was detected only once. The genes are TRBV29-1 and TRBJ1-1; 8 positions agree with TRBD1. Unmatched junction bases numbered 11, after V lost 7 bases and J lost 7 bases. This CDR3 spans 13 amino acids. Germline-derived CDR1 and CDR2 are SQVTM and ANQGSEA. The DNA for the CDR3 is TGCAGCGGACTCCAGGGGGCTGGGGGTGAAGCTTTCTTT. Protein sequence: CSGLQGAGGEAFF.

The chain uses TRBV2 and TRBJ1-2; a weak D match, TRBD1 (5 bases). The V end lost 4 bases, the J end lost 5 bases, and 14 bases lay between the germline ends. Germline V gene sequence: CDR1 SNHLY, CDR2 FYNNEI. The CDR3 has 14 residues. CDR3 region: CASSVTGALYGYTF. Written as DNA, the CDR3 is TGTGCCAGCAGTGTAACTGGGGCCTTATATGGCTACACCTTC.

The V gene is TRBV30, the J gene TRBJ2-1; D perhaps matches TRBD2 (5 bases). Germline lookup yields CDR1 GTSNPN and CDR2 SVGIG (reference sequence). V lost 0 bases, J lost 7 bases, and 10 bases lay in between. The CDR3 has 13 amino acids. CDR3 sequence: CAWSVLRGNEQFF. The DNA for the CDR3 is TGTGCCTGGAGTGTACTCCGGGGAAATGAGCAGTTCTTC. The full variable domain, in which reference TRBV30 and TRBJ2-1 provide the parts outside the CDR3, is SQTIHQWPATLVQPVGSPLSLECTVEGTSNPNLYWYRQAAGRGLQLLFYSVGIGQISSEVPQNLSASRPQDRQFILSSKKLLLSDSGFYLCAWSVLRGNEQFFGPGTRLTVL.

The chain joins TRBV28 to TRBJ2-1, with TRBD1 identical over 10 bases. V trimming: 5 bases; J trimming: 4 bases; junction bases outside the gene matches: 5. Germline V CDR1 and CDR2: MDHEN, SYDVKM. CDR3 length equals 15 residues. The CDR3 DNA is TGTGCCAGCAGTACCTGGACAGGGGGTTACAATGAGCAGTTCTTC. Translating gives CASSTWTGGYNEQFF.

The chain links TRBV7-2 to TRBJ1-2; TRBD1 might be the D (6 bases). The CDR3 is 12 residues long. With 3 bases removed from V and 5 bases from J, the gap between germline ends came to 7 bases. The germline CDR1 and CDR2 sequences are SGHTA and FQGNSA. In DNA form, the CDR3 reads TGTGCCAGCAGCTTGCAGGGGTATGGCTACACCTTC. This gives the protein CASSLQGYGYTF.

This chain links TRBV19 with TRBJ2-4; TRBD1 matches at 11 bases. The V segment lost 8 bases and the J segment 12 bases; nucleotides outside the gene matches: 6. CDR3 length: 12 amino acids. Germline lookup yields CDR1 LNHDA and CDR2 SQIVND (reference sequence). Here the CDR3 DNA reads TGTGCCAGTGGGACAGGGGGGACTAGTCAGTACTTC. This translates into CASGTGGTSQYF. Full variable domain (outside the CDR3, taken from reference TRBV19 and TRBJ2-4): DGGITQSPKYLFRKEGQNVTLSCEQNLNHDAMYWYRQDPGQGLRLIYYSQIVNDFQKGDIAEGYSVSREKKESFPLTVTSAQKNPTAFYLCASGTGGTSQYFGAGTRLSVL.

A few counts support this clone. The chain carries TRBV28 and TRBJ2-6; D not certain. This CDR3 is 15 amino acids long. V lost 5 bases to trimming and J lost 2 bases, with 10 bases between them. The germline V gene has CDR1 MDHEN and CDR2 SYDVKM. The CDR3 DNA sequence: TGTGCCAGCAGTGCCGACTGGGCTGGGGCCAACGTCCTGACTTTC. Translating gives CASSADWAGANVLTF.

This clone was seen a single time. The V and J genes are TRBV15 and TRBJ2-7; D is perhaps TRBD2 (6 bases). Trimming took off 1 base at V and 7 bases at J, with 11 bases between the two ends. The CDR3 runs 13 residues. The germline gives CDR1 LNHNV, CDR2 YYDKDF (reference sequence). Written as DNA, the CDR3 is TGTGCCACCAGCAGAGGTCAGGGAGGTGAGCAGTACTTC. Encoded protein: CATSRGQGGEQYF.

The chain carries TRBV27 and TRBJ2-3; 11 bases match TRBD2. Unmatched junction bases numbered 22, after V lost 4 bases and J lost 4 bases. From germline, CDR1 is MNHEY and CDR2 SMNVEV (reference sequence). The CDR3 is made up of 21 amino acids. The DNA for the CDR3 is TGTGCCAGCAGTTCCTTTAACCCTCCGGGACTAGCGGAAACAGGAGCAGATACGCAGTATTTT. Amino acid sequence: CASSSFNPPGLAETGADTQYF.